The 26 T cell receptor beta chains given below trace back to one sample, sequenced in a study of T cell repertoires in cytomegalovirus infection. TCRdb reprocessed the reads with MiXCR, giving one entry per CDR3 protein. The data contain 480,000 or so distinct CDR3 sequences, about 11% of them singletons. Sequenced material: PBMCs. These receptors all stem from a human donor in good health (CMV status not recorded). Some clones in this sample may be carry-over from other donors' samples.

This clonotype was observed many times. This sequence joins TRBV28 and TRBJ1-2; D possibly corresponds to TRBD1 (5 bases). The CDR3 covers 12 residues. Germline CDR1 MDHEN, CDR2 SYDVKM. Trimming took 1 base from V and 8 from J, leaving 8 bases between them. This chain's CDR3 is CASSLLGRGYTF. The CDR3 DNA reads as TGTGCCAGCAGTTTATTGGGGCGCGGCTACACCTTC.

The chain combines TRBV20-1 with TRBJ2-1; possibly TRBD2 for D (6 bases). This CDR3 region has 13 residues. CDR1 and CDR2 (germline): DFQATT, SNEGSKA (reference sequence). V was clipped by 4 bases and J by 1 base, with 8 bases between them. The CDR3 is CSAIGTSYNEQFF. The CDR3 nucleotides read TGCAGTGCTATCGGGACTTCCTACAATGAGCAGTTCTTC.

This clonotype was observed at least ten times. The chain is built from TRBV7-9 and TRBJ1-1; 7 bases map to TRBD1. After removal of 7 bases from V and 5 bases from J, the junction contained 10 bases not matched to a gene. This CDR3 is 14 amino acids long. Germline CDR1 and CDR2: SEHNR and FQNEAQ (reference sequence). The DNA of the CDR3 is TGTGCCAGCACCCTTAGGGCCAGGGGGACTGAAGCTTTCTTT. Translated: CASTLRARGTEAFF.

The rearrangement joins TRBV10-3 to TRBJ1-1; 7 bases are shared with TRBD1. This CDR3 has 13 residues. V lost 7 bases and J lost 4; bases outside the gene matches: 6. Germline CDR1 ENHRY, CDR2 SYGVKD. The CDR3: CAINDRVATEAFF. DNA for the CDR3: TGTGCCATCAACGACAGGGTGGCCACTGAAGCTTTCTTT.

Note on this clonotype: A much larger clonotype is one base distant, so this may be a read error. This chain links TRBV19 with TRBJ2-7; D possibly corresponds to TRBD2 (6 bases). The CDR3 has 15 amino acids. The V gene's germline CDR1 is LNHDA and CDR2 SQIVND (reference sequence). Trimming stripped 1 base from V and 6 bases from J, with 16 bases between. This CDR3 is CASSIVTSGVGEQYF. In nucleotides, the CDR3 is TGTGCCAGTAGTATAGTCACTTCGGGGGTTGGCGAGCAGTACTTC.

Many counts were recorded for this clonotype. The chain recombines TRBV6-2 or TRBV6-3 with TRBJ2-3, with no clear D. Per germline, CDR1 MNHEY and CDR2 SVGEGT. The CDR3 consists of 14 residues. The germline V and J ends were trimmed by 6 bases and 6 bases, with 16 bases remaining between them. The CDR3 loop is CASSPRSTADTQYF. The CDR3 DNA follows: TGTGCCAGCAGCCCCCGATCAACCGCGGATACGCAGTATTTT.

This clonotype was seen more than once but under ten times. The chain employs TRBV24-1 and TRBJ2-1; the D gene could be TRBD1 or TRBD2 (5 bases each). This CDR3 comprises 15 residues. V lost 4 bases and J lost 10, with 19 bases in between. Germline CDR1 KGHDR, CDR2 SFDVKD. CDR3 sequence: CATSETGTRAREQFF. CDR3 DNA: TGTGCCACCAGTGAGACCGGGACGAGGGCGCGGGAGCAGTTCTTC.

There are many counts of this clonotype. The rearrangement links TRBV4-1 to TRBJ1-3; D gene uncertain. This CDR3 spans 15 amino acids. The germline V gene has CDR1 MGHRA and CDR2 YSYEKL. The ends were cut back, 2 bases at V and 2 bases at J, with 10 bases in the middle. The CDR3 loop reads CASSQLLGTGNTIYF. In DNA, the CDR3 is TGCGCCAGCAGCCAACTCTTGGGAACTGGAAACACCATATATTTT.

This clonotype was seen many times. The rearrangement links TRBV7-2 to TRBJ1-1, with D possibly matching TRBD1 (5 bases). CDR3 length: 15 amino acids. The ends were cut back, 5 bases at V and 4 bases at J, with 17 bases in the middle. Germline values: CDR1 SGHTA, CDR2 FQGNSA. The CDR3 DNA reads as TGTGCCAGCAGCCTATTTCCGGGCGGGGGCACTGAAGCTTTCTTT. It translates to CASSLFPGGGTEAFF.

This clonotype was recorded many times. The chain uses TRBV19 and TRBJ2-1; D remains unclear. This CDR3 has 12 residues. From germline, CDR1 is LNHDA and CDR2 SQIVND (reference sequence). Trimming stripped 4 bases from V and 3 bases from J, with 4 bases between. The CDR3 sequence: CASSSRYNEQFF. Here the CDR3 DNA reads TGTGCCAGTAGTAGCCGCTACAATGAGCAGTTCTTC.

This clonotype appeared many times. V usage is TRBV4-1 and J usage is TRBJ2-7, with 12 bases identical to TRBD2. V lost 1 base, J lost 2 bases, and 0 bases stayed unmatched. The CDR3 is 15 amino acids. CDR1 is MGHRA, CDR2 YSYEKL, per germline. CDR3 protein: CASSQGTSGAYEQYF. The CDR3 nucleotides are TGCGCCAGCAGCCAAGGGACTAGCGGGGCCTACGAGCAGTACTTC.

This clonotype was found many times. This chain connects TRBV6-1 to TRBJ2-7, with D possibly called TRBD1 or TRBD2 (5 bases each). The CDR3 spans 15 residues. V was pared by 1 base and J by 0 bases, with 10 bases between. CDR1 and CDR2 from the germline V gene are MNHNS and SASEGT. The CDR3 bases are TGTGCCAGCAGTGAAGGAGGGGTCAGCTCCTACGAGCAGTACTTC. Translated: CASSEGGVSSYEQYF.

The CDR3 protein is CAIRTNGDYEQYF. The CDR3 DNA reads TGTGCCATCCGGACAAATGGAGACTACGAGCAGTACTTC. The V gene is TRBV27, the J gene TRBJ2-7; weak D call: TRBD1 (5 bases). The V gene lost 10 bases and the J gene lost 3 bases, with 16 bases spanning the gap. Germline V gene lookup returns CDR1 MNHEY and CDR2 SMNVEV (reference sequence). This CDR3 is built from 13 residues.

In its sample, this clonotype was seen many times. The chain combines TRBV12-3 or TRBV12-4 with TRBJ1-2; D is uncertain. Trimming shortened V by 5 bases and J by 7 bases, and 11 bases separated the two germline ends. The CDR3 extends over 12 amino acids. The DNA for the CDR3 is TGTGCCAGCAGTGAGCGGTGGGGTGGCTACACCTTC. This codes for CASSERWGGYTF.

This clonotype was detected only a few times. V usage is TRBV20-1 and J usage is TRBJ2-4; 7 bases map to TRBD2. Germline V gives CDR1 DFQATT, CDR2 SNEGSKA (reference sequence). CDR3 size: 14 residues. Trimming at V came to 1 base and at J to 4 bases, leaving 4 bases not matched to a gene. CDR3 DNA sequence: TGCAGTGCTAGAGTGGTGCGGGAGAAAAACATTCAGTACTTC. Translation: CSARVVREKNIQYF.

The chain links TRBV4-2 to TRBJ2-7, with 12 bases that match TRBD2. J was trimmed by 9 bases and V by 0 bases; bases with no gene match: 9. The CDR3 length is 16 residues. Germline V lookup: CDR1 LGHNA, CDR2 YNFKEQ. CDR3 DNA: TGTGCCAGCAGCCAAGAACTGACTAGCGGGAGTGGGAGGCAGTACTTC. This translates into CASSQELTSGSGRQYF.

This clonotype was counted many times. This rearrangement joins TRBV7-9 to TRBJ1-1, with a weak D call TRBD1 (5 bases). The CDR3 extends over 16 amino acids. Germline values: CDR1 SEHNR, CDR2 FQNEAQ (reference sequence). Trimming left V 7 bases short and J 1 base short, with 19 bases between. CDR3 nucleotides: TGTGCCAGCATCCCTATGGGGACGGGGAGGAACACTGAAGCTTTCTTT. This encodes CASIPMGTGRNTEAFF.

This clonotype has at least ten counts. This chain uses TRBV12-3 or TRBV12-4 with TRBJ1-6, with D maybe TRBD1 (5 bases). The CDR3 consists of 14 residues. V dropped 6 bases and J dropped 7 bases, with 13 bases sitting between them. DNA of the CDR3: TGTGCCAGCAGAGATACAGGCCTAAATTCACCCCTCCACTTT. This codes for CASRDTGLNSPLHF.

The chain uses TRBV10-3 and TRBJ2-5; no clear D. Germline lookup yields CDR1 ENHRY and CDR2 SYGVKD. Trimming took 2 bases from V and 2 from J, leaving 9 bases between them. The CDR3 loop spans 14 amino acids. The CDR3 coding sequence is TGTGCCATCAGTGAGATGGGGATTCAAGAGACCCAGTACTTC. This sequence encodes CAISEMGIQETQYF.

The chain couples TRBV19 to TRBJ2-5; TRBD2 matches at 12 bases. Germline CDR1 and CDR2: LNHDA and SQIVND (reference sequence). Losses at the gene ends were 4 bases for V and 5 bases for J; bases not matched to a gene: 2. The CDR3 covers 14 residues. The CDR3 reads CASSKTSGSETQYF. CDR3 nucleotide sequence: TGTGCCAGTAGTAAGACTAGCGGGAGCGAGACCCAGTACTTC.

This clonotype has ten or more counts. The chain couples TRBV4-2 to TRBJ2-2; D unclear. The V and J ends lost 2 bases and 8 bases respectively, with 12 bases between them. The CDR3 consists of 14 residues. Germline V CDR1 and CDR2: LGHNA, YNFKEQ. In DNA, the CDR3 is TGTGCCAGCAGCCAACTTCAGTCCCGGGGGGAGCTGTTTTTT. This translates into CASSQLQSRGELFF.

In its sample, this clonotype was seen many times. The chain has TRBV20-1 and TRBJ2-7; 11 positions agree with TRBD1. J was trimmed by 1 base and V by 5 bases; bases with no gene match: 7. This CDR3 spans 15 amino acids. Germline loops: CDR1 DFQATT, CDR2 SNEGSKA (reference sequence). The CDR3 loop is CSAPTGTGGSYEQYF. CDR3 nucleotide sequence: TGCAGTGCTCCCACCGGGACAGGGGGTTCCTACGAGCAGTACTTC.

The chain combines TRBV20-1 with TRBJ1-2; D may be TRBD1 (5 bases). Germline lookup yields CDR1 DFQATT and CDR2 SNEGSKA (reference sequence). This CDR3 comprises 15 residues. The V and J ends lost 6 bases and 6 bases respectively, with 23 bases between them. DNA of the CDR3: TGCAGTGCCCCCAGCTGGGGGGAGGGTTCTAATGGCTACACCTTC. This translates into CSAPSWGEGSNGYTF.

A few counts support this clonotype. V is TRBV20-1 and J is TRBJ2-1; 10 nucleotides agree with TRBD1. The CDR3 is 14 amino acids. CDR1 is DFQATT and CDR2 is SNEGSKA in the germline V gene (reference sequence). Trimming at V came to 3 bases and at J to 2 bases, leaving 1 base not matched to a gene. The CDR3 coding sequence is TGCAGTGCTAGGGGACAGGGGCCCTACAATGAGCAGTTCTTC. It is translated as CSARGQGPYNEQFF.

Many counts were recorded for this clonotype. The CDR3, as DNA: TGTGCCAGCAGGCACCTGACAGGGGGCATGAACACTGAAGCTTTCTTT. Translated, it gives CASRHLTGGMNTEAFF. The rearrangement links TRBV6-1 to TRBJ1-1; 10 bases are a match to TRBD1. V was clipped by 6 bases and J by 0 bases; unmatched bases: 7. Germline V gene sequence: CDR1 MNHNS, CDR2 SASEGT. The CDR3 loop spans 16 amino acids.

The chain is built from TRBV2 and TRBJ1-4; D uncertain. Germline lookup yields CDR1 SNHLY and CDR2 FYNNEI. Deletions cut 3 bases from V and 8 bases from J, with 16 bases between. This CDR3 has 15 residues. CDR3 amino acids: CASSEETQSWEKLFF. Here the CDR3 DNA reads TGTGCCAGCAGTGAGGAGACCCAGTCTTGGGAAAAACTGTTTTTT. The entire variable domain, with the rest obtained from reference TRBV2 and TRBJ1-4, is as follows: EPEVTQTPSHQVTQMGQEVILRCVPISNHLYFYWYRQILGQKVEFLVSFYNNEISEKSEIFDDQFSVERPDGSNFTLKIRSTKLEDSAMYFCASSEETQSWEKLFFGSGTQLSVL.